This TCR beta chain derives from a study of shared clonotypes between healthy human individuals. Turning to the study itself: For every donor, three CD4 naive, three CD4 memory, two CD8 naive and one CD8 memory plates were used.

General study findings and limits: Sequencing depth was expected to influence donor clonotype sharing.

DNA at 200 ng, approximately 30,000 T cell genomes, went into sorted-subset replicate PCRs. Produced via immunoSEQ multiplex PCR; TCRdb's table is partial and in-frame only. Counted here are about 2.3 million clones, more than 85% occurring once; the ten biggest clones make up 0.39%. As for this clone: No antigen is known for it.

Every donor was a Caucasian adult from Nashville, Tennessee. The V and J ends lost 5 bases and 2 bases respectively, with 15 bases between them. Germline-derived CDR1 and CDR2 are MDHEN and SYDVKM. This CDR3 has 15 amino acids. The TCR comes from a man aged 18 to 35 in good health. Some clones in this sample may be carry-over from other donors' samples. The chain combines TRBV28 with TRBJ1-2, with D unresolved. Sequenced material: naive CD4+ T cells from PBMCs. Subset meaning: CD45RA+ positively selected. Written as DNA, the CDR3 is TGTGCCAGCAGTGCTCCGGGCAGATTCAACTATGGCTACACCTTC. The encoded protein is CASSAPGRFNYGYTF.